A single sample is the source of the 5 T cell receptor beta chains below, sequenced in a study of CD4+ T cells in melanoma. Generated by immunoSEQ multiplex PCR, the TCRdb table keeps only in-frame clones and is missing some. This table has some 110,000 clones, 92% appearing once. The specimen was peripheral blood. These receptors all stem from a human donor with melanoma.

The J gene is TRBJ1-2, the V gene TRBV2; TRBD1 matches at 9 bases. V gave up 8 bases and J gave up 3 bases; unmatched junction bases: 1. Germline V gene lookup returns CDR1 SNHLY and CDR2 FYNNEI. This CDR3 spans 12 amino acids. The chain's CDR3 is CASRDRDYGYTF. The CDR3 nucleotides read TGTGCCAGCCGGGACAGGGACTATGGCTACACCTTC. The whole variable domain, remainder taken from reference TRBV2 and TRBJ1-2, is EPEVTQTPSHQVTQMGQEVILRCVPISNHLYFYWYRQILGQKVEFLVSFYNNEISEKSEIFDDQFSVERPDGSNFTLKIRSTKLEDSAMYFCASRDRDYGYTFGSGTRLTVV.

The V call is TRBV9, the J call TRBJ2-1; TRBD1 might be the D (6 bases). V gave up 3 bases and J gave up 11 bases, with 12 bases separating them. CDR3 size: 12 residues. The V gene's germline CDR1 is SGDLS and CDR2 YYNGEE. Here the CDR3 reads CASSAKGVQQFF. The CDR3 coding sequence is TGTGCCAGCAGCGCAAAGGGGGTCCAGCAGTTCTTC.

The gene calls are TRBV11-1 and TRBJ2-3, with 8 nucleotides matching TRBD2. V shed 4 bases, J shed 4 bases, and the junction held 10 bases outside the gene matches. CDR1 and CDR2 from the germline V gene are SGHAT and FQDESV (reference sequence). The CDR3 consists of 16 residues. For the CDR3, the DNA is TGTGCCAGCAGCTCGGGACTAGATGGGTCGGCAGATACGCAGTATTTT. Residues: CASSSGLDGSADTQYF.

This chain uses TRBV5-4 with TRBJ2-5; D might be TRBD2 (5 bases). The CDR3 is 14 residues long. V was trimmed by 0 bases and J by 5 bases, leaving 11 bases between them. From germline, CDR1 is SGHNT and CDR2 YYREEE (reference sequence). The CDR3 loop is CASSLVRELETQYF. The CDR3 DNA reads TGTGCCAGCAGCTTGGTAAGGGAGTTGGAGACCCAGTACTTC.

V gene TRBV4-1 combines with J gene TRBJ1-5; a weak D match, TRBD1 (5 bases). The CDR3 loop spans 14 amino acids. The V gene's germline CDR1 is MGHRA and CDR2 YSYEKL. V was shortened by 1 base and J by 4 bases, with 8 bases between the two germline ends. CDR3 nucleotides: TGCGCCAGCAGCCAAGTTGGGGCTAATCAGCCCCAGCATTTT. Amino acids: CASSQVGANQPQHF.